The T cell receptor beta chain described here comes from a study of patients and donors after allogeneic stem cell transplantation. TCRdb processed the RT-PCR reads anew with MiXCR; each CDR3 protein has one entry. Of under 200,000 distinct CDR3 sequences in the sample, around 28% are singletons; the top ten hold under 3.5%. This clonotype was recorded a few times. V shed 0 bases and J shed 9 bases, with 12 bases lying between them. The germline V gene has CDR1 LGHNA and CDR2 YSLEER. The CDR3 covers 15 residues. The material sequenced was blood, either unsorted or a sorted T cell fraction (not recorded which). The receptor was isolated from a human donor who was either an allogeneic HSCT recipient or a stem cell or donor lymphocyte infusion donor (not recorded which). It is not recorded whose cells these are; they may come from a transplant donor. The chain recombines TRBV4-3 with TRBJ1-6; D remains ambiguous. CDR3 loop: CASSQERVGISPLHF. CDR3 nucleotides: TGCGCCAGCAGCCAAGAGCGAGTGGGAATTTCACCCCTCCACTTT.